The 10 T cell receptor beta chains in this list originate from one sample, sequenced in a study of blood T cell repertoires in COVID-19. Sequenced by immunoSEQ multiplex PCR; TCRdb stores in-frame clones only, minus some. Of about 430,000 clones listed, around nine tenths were seen once; the top ten hold 0.95% to 1%. Sequenced: PBMCs or T cells enriched from blood (not recorded which). The receptor set was obtained from a woman in her 30s with acute COVID-19.

The chain uses TRBV15 and TRBJ2-7, with D possibly TRBD2 on 5 matching bases. Germline V gives CDR1 LNHNV, CDR2 YYDKDF (reference sequence). Trimming removed 1 base at V and 2 bases at J, with 6 bases between. The CDR3 is made up of 13 amino acids. The CDR3, as DNA: TGTGCCACCAGCAGAGCTAGCACCTACGAGCAGTACTTC. Its translation: CATSRASTYEQYF.

On this clone: A read error may account for a junction end that differs from germline. The V gene is TRBV10-3, the J gene TRBJ1-2; possible D gene TRBD1, 5 bases. Germline CDR1 is ENHRY and CDR2 is SYGVKD. This CDR3 comprises 13 residues. CDR3 in DNA: TGTGCCATCAGCGAGTCGGGGGGGGATGGCTACACCTTC. This codes for CAISESGGDGYTF.

The V and J genes are TRBV5-1 and TRBJ2-7, with D perhaps TRBD1 (6 bases). The V and J ends lost 2 bases and 2 bases respectively, with 11 bases between them. The germline V gene has CDR1 SGHRS and CDR2 YFSETQ. The CDR3 runs to 14 residues. The CDR3 coding sequence is TGCGCCAGCAGCTTAGGGGGTTCAGCCTACGAGCAGTACTTC. It is translated as CASSLGGSAYEQYF.

V gene TRBV7-9 combines with J gene TRBJ2-7, with D possibly matching TRBD2 (7 bases). Germline CDR1 is SEHNR and CDR2 is FQNEAQ (reference sequence). The CDR3 consists of 16 residues. Trimming removed 3 bases at V and 0 bases at J, with 15 bases between. The CDR3 protein is CASSLEGGMGSYEQYF. CDR3 nucleotide sequence: TGTGCCAGCAGCTTGGAGGGGGGGATGGGCTCCTACGAGCAGTACTTC.

The CDR3 region has the DNA TGTGCCAGCAGCCGCCAGGGGAAGCGGTCCACCTACAATGAGCAGTTCTTC. Residues: CASSRQGKRSTYNEQFF. V usage is TRBV21-1 and J usage is TRBJ2-1; the table gives TRBD1 as D, unverified against the DNA. TRBV21-1 is classified as a pseudogene. CDR3 length equals 17 residues.

V usage is TRBV6-5 and J usage is TRBJ1-2; tentatively, D is TRBD1 (5 bases). CDR3 length: 12 residues. V lost 7 bases and J lost 8, with 14 bases in between. Germline CDR1 MNHEY, CDR2 SVGAGI. As DNA, the CDR3 is TGTGCCAGCATCCAAGATAGGGGCGGCTACACCTTC. Its translation is CASIQDRGGYTF.

V and J are TRBV7-2 and TRBJ2-5, with 7 nucleotides matching TRBD2. In germline, CDR1 is SGHTA, CDR2 FQGNSA. The CDR3 sequence is 15 residues long. The V segment lost 1 base and the J segment 1 base; nucleotides outside the gene matches: 3. The CDR3 DNA reads TGTGCCAGCAGCTTAGGCGGGGGTCTCCAAGAGACCCAGTACTTC. It codes for CASSLGGGLQETQYF.

The V call is TRBV3-1 (or the pseudogene TRBV3-2), the J call TRBJ2-1; D is possibly TRBD2 (5 bases). This CDR3 contains 15 residues. Germline CDR1 and CDR2: LGHDT and YNNKEL (reference sequence). V was trimmed by 2 bases and J by 7 bases, leaving 15 bases between them. The CDR3 region has the DNA TGTGCCAGCAGCCAATTCCCCTCTAGCAGGAATGAGCAGTTCTTC. Encoded protein: CASSQFPSSRNEQFF.

This sequence joins TRBV19 and TRBJ2-1; 9 nucleotides align to TRBD2. Per germline, CDR1 LNHDA and CDR2 SQIVND (reference sequence). CDR3 size: 17 residues. V lost 4 bases and J lost 7; bases outside the gene matches: 14. The CDR3 protein is CASSTKNAGTSLNEQFF. The CDR3 nucleotides read TGTGCCAGTAGTACCAAAAATGCCGGGACTAGCTTGAATGAGCAGTTCTTC.

This rearrangement joins TRBV5-4 to TRBJ2-3, with 12 bases that match TRBD2. Germline CDR1 reads SGHNT; CDR2 reads YYREEE (reference sequence). V gave up 4 bases and J gave up 2 bases; unmatched junction bases: 5. CDR3 length: 16 residues. The CDR3 loop reads CASSRTSGKLTDTQYF. The CDR3 DNA is TGTGCCAGCAGCAGGACTAGCGGGAAACTCACAGATACGCAGTATTTT. Drawing the rest from reference TRBV5-4 and TRBJ2-3, the complete variable domain is ETGVTQSPTHLIKTRGQQVTLRCSSQSGHNTVSWYQQALGQGPQFIFQYYREEENGRGNFPPRFSGLQFPNYSSELNVNALELDDSALYLCASSRTSGKLTDTQYFGPGTRLTVL.